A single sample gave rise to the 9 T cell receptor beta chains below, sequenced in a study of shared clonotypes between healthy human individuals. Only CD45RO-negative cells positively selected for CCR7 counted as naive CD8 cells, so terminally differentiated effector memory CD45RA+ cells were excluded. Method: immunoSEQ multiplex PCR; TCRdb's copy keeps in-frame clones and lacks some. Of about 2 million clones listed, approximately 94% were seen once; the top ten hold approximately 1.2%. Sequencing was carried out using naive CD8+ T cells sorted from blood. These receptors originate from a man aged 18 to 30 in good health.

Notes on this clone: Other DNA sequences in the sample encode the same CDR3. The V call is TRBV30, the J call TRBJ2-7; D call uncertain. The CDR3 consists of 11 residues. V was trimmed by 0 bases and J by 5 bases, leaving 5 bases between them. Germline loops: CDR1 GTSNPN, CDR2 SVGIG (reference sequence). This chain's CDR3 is CAWSVSDEQYF. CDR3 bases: TGTGCCTGGAGTGTTTCGGACGAGCAGTACTTC.

The CDR3 region has the DNA TGTGCCAGTAGGGGGCTTAGCGGGACGGGTTACACCTACGAGCAGTACTTC. Translated, it gives CASRGLSGTGYTYEQYF. The gene calls are TRBV19 and TRBJ2-7, with 8 bases fitting TRBD2. The germline gives CDR1 LNHDA, CDR2 SQIVND (reference sequence). The V gene end was trimmed by 6 bases and the J gene end by 2 bases; junction bases not matched to a gene: 15. The CDR3 runs 17 residues.

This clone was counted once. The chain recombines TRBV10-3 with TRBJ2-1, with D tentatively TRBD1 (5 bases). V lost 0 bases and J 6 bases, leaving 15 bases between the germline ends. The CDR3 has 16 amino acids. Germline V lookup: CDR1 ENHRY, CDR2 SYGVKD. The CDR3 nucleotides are TGTGCCATCAGTGAGTCCGGTAGGAGCAGGGTCAATGAGCAGTTCTTC. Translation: CAISESGRSRVNEQFF.

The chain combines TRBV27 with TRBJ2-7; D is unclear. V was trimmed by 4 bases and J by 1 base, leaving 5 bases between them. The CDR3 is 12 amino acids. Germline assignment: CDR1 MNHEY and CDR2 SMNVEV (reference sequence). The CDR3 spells CASSSWSYEQYF. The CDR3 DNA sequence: TGTGCCAGCAGTTCCTGGTCCTACGAGCAGTACTTC.

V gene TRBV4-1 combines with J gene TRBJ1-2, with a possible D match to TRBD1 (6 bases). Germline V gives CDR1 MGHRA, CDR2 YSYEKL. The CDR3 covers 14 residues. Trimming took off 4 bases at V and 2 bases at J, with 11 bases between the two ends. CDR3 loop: CASSRIGTNYGYTF. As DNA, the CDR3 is TGCGCCAGCAGCCGCATCGGGACAAACTATGGCTACACCTTC.

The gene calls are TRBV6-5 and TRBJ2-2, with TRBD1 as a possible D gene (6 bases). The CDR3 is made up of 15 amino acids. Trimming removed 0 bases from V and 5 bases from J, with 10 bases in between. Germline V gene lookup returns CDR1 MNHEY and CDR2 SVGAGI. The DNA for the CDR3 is TGTGCCAGCAGTTACTCCTTCCAGGGGACCGGGGAGCTGTTTTTT. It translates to CASSYSFQGTGELFF.

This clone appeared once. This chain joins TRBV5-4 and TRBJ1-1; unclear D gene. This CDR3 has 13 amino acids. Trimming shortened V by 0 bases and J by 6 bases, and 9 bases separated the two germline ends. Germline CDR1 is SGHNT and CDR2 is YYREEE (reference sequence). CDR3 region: CASSLVGISEAFF. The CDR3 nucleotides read TGTGCCAGCAGCTTGGTCGGGATATCTGAAGCTTTCTTT.

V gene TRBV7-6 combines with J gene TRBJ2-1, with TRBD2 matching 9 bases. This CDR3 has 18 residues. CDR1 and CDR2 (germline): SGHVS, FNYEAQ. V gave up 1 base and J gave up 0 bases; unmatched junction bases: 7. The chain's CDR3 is CASSLEAGGSSSYNEQFF. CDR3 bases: TGTGCCAGCAGCTTAGAAGCGGGGGGTTCTAGCTCCTACAATGAGCAGTTCTTC.

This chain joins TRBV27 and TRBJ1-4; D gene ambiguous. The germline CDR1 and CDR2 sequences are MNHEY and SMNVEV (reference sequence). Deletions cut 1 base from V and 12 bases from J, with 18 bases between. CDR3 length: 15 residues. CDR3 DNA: TGTGCCAGCAGTTTATTGGCCGGCGGCGGCCAACAACTGTTTTTT. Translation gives CASSLLAGGGQQLFF.